The 26 T cell receptor beta chains below come from one sample, sequenced in a study of shared clonotypes between healthy human individuals. Clones were sequenced by immunoSEQ multiplex PCR, and TCRdb holds only the in-frame ones, with some missing. Among 1 million to 1.2 million clones listed, around 77% were seen once. Sequenced sample: memory CD4+ T cells from PBMCs. Subset defined: CD45RA-negative fraction. All receptors come from a man aged 18 to 35 in good health. Some clones in this sample may be carry-over from other donors' samples.

The genes are TRBV6-1 and TRBJ2-7, with 10 bases identical to TRBD1. Looked up from germline, CDR1 is MNHNS and CDR2 is SASEGT. V was pared by 4 bases and J by 3 bases, with 9 bases of the junction left unmatched. This CDR3 spans 16 amino acids. The CDR3 spells CASSVRTGTGDYEQYF. Here the CDR3 DNA reads TGTGCCAGCAGTGTACGAACAGGGACAGGGGACTACGAGCAGTACTTC.

This clone was observed a handful of times. A much larger clone differs from this one at a single base, so this may be a read error. This sequence joins TRBV7-9 and TRBJ2-1; D uncertain. Trimming shortened V by 2 bases and J by 5 bases, and 1 base separated the two germline ends. Per the germline V gene, CDR1 is SEHNR and CDR2 is FQNEAQ (reference sequence). This CDR3 spans 11 amino acids. The chain's CDR3 is CASSLNNEQFF. The CDR3 DNA follows: TGTGCCAGCAGCTTAAACAATGAGCAGTTCTTC. Together with reference TRBV7-9 and TRBJ2-1, the CDR3 gives the full variable domain: DTGVSQNPRHKITKRGQNVTFRCDPISEHNRLYWYRQTLGQGPEFLTYFQNEAQLEKSRLLSDRFSAERPKGSFSTLEIQRTEQGDSAMYLCASSLNNEQFFGPGTRLTVL.

As for this clone: The same CDR3 arises from other DNA sequences in this sample as well. The rearrangement uses TRBV2 and TRBJ2-5; 9 nucleotides line up with TRBD1. The CDR3 has 12 residues. CDR1 is SNHLY and CDR2 is FYNNEI in the germline V gene. V trimming: 6 bases; J trimming: 5 bases; junction bases outside the gene matches: 1. The CDR3, as DNA: TGTGCCAGCAGAGACAGGGGGGAGACCCAGTACTTC. This encodes CASRDRGETQYF. The variable domain in full, with the rest retrieved from reference TRBV2 and TRBJ2-5, is EPEVTQTPSHQVTQMGQEVILRCVPISNHLYFYWYRQILGQKVEFLVSFYNNEISEKSEIFDDQFSVERPDGSNFTLKIRSTKLEDSAMYFCASRDRGETQYFGPGTRLLVL.

The rearrangement joins TRBV19 to TRBJ1-2; possibly TRBD1 for D (5 bases). V lost 3 bases and J 4 bases, leaving 18 bases between the germline ends. The CDR3 runs to 16 residues. CDR1 is LNHDA and CDR2 is SQIVND in the germline V gene (reference sequence). In DNA, the CDR3 is TGTGCCAGTAGTATTATAGGTCGGGAAGGGACCTATGGCTACACCTTC. Translated, it gives CASSIIGREGTYGYTF.

The genes are TRBV28 and TRBJ2-7; D is perhaps TRBD1 (5 bases). The germline CDR1 and CDR2 sequences are MDHEN and SYDVKM. V was shortened by 6 bases and J by 3 bases, with 9 bases between the two germline ends. CDR3 length equals 12 residues. Here the CDR3 reads CASSRQFYEQYF. CDR3 DNA: TGTGCCAGCAGCCGACAGTTCTACGAGCAGTACTTC.

The sample holds a few counts of this clone. The rearrangement links TRBV7-2 to TRBJ1-4, with D uncertain. CDR3 length: 12 residues. With 1 base removed from V and 8 bases from J, the gap between germline ends came to 5 bases. The germline V gene encodes CDR1 SGHTA and CDR2 FQGNSA. The CDR3 sequence: CASSLVEEKLFF. The CDR3 bases are TGTGCCAGCAGCTTAGTGGAGGAAAAACTGTTTTTT. The complete variable domain, with remaining parts taken from reference TRBV7-2 and TRBJ1-4, reads GAGVSQSPSNKVTEKGKDVELRCDPISGHTALYWYRQSLGQGLEFLIYFQGNSAPDKSGLPSDRFSAERTGGSVSTLTIQRTQQEDSAVYLCASSLVEEKLFFGSGTQLSVL.

The chain employs TRBV2 and TRBJ2-5; 9 nucleotides align to TRBD1. V was pared by 6 bases and J by 1 base, with 6 bases of the junction left unmatched. The CDR3 has 15 residues. Germline V lookup: CDR1 SNHLY, CDR2 FYNNEI. DNA for the CDR3: TGTGCCAGCAGCCGACAGGGGGTCCTCCAAGAGACCCAGTACTTC. Translated, it gives CASSRQGVLQETQYF.

This rearrangement joins TRBV5-1 to TRBJ2-1; 13 positions agree with TRBD2. This CDR3 has 16 amino acids. Germline lookup yields CDR1 SGHRS and CDR2 YFSETQ. V lost 2 bases and J lost 8; bases outside the gene matches: 7. The chain's CDR3 is CASSLTSGRAHDEQFF. The DNA of the CDR3 is TGCGCCAGCAGCTTAACTAGCGGGAGGGCCCACGATGAGCAGTTCTTC.

The rearrangement uses TRBV6-5 and TRBJ1-1; TRBD1 matches at 11 bases. V gave up 4 bases and J gave up 4 bases; unmatched junction bases: 8. This CDR3 comprises 16 residues. Germline V gives CDR1 MNHEY, CDR2 SVGAGI. CDR3 coding DNA: TGTGCCAGCAGTTCCTGGACAGGGGGCCGTGGCACTGAAGCTTTCTTT. Its translation is CASSSWTGGRGTEAFF.

The rearrangement uses TRBV15 and TRBJ1-1, with a tentative D call TRBD1 (5 bases). CDR3 length equals 16 residues. The ends were cut back, 4 bases at V and 4 bases at J, with 19 bases in the middle. The V gene's germline CDR1 is LNHNV and CDR2 YYDKDF (reference sequence). The CDR3 is CATSTRGGGRGTEAFF. CDR3 DNA: TGTGCCACCAGCACCCGGGGCGGGGGAAGGGGCACTGAAGCTTTCTTT.

The chain carries TRBV9 and TRBJ1-5, with 8 bases that match TRBD1. This CDR3 has 15 residues. CDR1 and CDR2 (germline): SGDLS, YYNGEE. The J segment lost 5 bases and the V segment lost 2 bases, leaving 6 bases of the junction unmatched. The CDR3 region has the DNA TGTGCCAGCAGCGTCACCGGGACAGGAGATCAGCCCCAGCATTTT. This gives the protein CASSVTGTGDQPQHF.

The chain has TRBV28 and TRBJ1-1, with unresolved D. The V end lost 10 bases, the J end lost 5 bases, and 20 bases lay between the germline ends. This CDR3 is 14 amino acids long. Germline V lookup: CDR1 MDHEN, CDR2 SYDVKM. The CDR3 sequence is CANGPVTWRTEAFF. The DNA for the CDR3 is TGTGCCAATGGCCCAGTGACTTGGCGGACTGAAGCTTTCTTT. Combining the CDR3 with reference TRBV28 and TRBJ1-1 gives the whole variable domain DVKVTQSSRYLVKRTGEKVFLECVQDMDHENMFWYRQDPGLGLRLIYFSYDVKMKEKGDIPEGYSVSREKKERFSLILESASTNQTSMYLCANGPVTWRTEAFFGQGTRLTVV.

Comment on this clone: Other DNA sequences in the sample encode the same CDR3. J is TRBJ1-1 and V is TRBV18; D is undetermined. The CDR3 consists of 14 residues. Germline-derived CDR1 and CDR2 are KGHSH and LQKENI. Trimming removed 0 bases at V and 0 bases at J, with 5 bases between. In DNA form, the CDR3 reads TGTGCCAGCTCACCACCAGGGATGAACACTGAAGCTTTCTTT. Its translation is CASSPPGMNTEAFF.

This chain joins TRBV11-2 and TRBJ1-2; TRBD1 matches 7 bases. Losses at the gene ends were 2 bases for V and 4 bases for J; bases not matched to a gene: 1. The CDR3 runs to 13 residues. In germline, CDR1 is SGHAT, CDR2 FQNNGV. The CDR3: CASSLWDSYGYTF. Written as DNA, the CDR3 is TGTGCCAGCAGCTTATGGGACAGCTATGGCTACACCTTC.

V and J are TRBV5-4 and TRBJ2-1; no clear D gene. CDR1 SGHNT and CDR2 YYREEE come from the germline V gene (reference sequence). Trimming removed 0 bases at V and 9 bases at J, with 13 bases between. The CDR3 length is 14 residues. The CDR3 loop is CASSLDSSLGEQFF. CDR3 DNA: TGTGCCAGCAGCTTGGATTCATCTCTAGGTGAGCAGTTCTTC.

The V gene is TRBV5-5, the J gene TRBJ2-3; D unclear. The CDR3 has 12 amino acids. CDR1 and CDR2 from the germline V gene are SGHKS and YYEKEE (reference sequence). Trimming took off 5 bases at V and 6 bases at J, with 10 bases between the two ends. CDR3 in DNA: TGTGCCAGCAGTCCTTCAGTGGATACGCAGTATTTT. Translating gives CASSPSVDTQYF.

Comment on this clone: This likely reflects a read error, since a far larger clone is one base away. CDR3 nucleotide sequence: TGTGCCTGGAGGAATGCAGGGGAGGATACCGGGGAGCTGTTTTTT. Its translation is CAWRNAGEDTGELFF. The rearrangement joins TRBV30 to TRBJ2-2, with D perhaps assigned TRBD1 or TRBD2 (6 bases each). Deletions cut 3 bases from V and 5 bases from J, with 16 bases between. Germline assignment: CDR1 GTSNPN and CDR2 SVGIG (reference sequence). The CDR3 runs to 15 residues.

This sequence joins TRBV28 and TRBJ1-5; D call uncertain. The length of the CDR3 is 13 residues. Trimming pared 11 bases from V and 0 bases from J, leaving 11 bases between. Germline V gives CDR1 MDHEN, CDR2 SYDVKM. The CDR3 is CACNSPSNQPQHF. The CDR3 nucleotides read TGTGCCTGCAATAGTCCTAGCAATCAGCCCCAGCATTTT.

The chain recombines TRBV28 with TRBJ1-4; TRBD1 agrees at 10 bases. The length of the CDR3 is 15 residues. With 7 bases clipped from V and 3 bases from J, the junction kept 5 bases outside the gene matches. Germline V lookup: CDR1 MDHEN, CDR2 SYDVKM. The CDR3 nucleotides are TGTGCCAGCACCCGACAGGGGGCAGCTAATGAAAAACTGTTTTTT. Its translation is CASTRQGAANEKLFF.

CDR3 in amino acids: CASSPNGLAGDIQYF. In DNA, the CDR3 is TGTGCCAGCAGTCCAAACGGACTAGCGGGGGACATTCAGTACTTC. V gene TRBV2 combines with J gene TRBJ2-4; 13 bases line up with TRBD2. The CDR3 runs to 15 residues. From germline, CDR1 is SNHLY and CDR2 FYNNEI. V shed 5 bases, J shed 8 bases, and the junction held 6 bases outside the gene matches.

This chain links TRBV7-9 with TRBJ2-3, with D uncertain. There are 12 residues in the CDR3. The germline gives CDR1 SEHNR, CDR2 FQNEAQ (reference sequence). Trimming left V 5 bases short and J 2 bases short, with 5 bases between. The CDR3 DNA sequence: TGTGCCAGCAGCGTGGCCACAGATACGCAGTATTTT. Its protein product is CASSVATDTQYF.

The V call is TRBV28, the J call TRBJ1-5; D might be TRBD1 (5 bases). CDR3 length: 14 amino acids. V lost 6 bases to trimming and J lost 2 bases, with 11 bases between them. Germline lookup yields CDR1 MDHEN and CDR2 SYDVKM. The CDR3 region is CASRLGDRNQPQHF. CDR3 in DNA: TGTGCCAGCAGACTGGGGGATCGCAATCAGCCCCAGCATTTT.

This chain joins TRBV4-2 and TRBJ2-1; D is unclear. Germline CDR1 is LGHNA and CDR2 is YNFKEQ. V shed 4 bases and J shed 8 bases, with 15 bases lying between them. The CDR3 is 14 amino acids. This CDR3 reads CASSPEPVLDEQFF. CDR3 nucleotides: TGTGCCAGCAGCCCAGAACCGGTTTTGGATGAGCAGTTCTTC.

V gene TRBV5-1 combines with J gene TRBJ1-4; tentative D call: TRBD1 (5 bases). The V and J ends lost 6 bases and 5 bases respectively, with 14 bases between them. The length of the CDR3 is 14 residues. Germline assignment: CDR1 SGHRS and CDR2 YFSETQ. CDR3 sequence reads: CASTPGSLNEKLFF. In DNA, the CDR3 is TGCGCCAGCACCCCAGGGAGTCTCAATGAAAAACTGTTTTTT.

The chain uses TRBV18 and TRBJ2-5, with 7 bases lining up with TRBD2. CDR1 and CDR2 from the germline V gene are KGHSH and LQKENI. The trim removed 4 bases at V and 5 bases at J, leaving 13 bases unmatched. The CDR3 contains 16 residues. The CDR3 spells CASSRFGGGVRETQYF. The CDR3 region has the DNA TGTGCCAGCTCACGCTTCGGGGGAGGGGTCAGGGAGACCCAGTACTTC.

The chain couples TRBV1 to TRBJ2-5; whether TRBD2, the table's D call, matches the DNA was not checked. TRBJ2-7 matches the DNA end more closely, so the J call is doubtful. TRBV1 is a recognized pseudogene. The CDR3 consists of 15 residues. The CDR3 region has the DNA TGCACCAGCAGCCAAGTGGGACTAGCTGGTAGCGAGCAGTACTTC. Translated, it gives CTSSQVGLAGSEQYF.